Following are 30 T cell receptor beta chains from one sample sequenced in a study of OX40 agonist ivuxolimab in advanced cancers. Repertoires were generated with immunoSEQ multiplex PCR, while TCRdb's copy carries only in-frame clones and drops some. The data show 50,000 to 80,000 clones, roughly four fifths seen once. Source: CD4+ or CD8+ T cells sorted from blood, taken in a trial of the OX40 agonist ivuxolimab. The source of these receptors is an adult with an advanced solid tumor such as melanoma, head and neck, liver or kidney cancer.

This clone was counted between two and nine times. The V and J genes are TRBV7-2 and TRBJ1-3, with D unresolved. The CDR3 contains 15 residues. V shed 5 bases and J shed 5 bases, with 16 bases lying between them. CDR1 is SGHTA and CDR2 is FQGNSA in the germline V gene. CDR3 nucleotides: TGTGCCAGCAGCGACCCCAGCAGAATCCGAAACACCATATATTTT. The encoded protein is CASSDPSRIRNTIYF.

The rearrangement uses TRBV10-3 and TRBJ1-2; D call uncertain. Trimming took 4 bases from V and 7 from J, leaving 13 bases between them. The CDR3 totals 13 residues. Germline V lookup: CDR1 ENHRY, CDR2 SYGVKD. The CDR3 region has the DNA TGTGCCATCAGTGTGCTACGGGAGGGTGGCTACACCTTC. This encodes CAISVLREGGYTF.

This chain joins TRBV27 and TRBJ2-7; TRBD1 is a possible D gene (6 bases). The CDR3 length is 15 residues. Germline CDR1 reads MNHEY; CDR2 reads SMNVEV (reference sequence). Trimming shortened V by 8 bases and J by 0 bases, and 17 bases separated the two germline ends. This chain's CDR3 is CASSRRQDPSYEQYF. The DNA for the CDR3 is TGTGCCAGCTCACGCCGACAGGACCCCTCCTACGAGCAGTACTTC.

The chain's CDR3 is CASSLGAAGGYTF. DNA of the CDR3: TGCGCCAGCAGCTTGGGAGCGGCGGGGGGCTACACCTTC. The chain uses TRBV5-1 and TRBJ1-2, with D unresolved. V was pared by 0 bases and J by 8 bases, with 11 bases between. CDR3 length: 13 amino acids. Looked up from germline, CDR1 is SGHRS and CDR2 is YFSETQ.

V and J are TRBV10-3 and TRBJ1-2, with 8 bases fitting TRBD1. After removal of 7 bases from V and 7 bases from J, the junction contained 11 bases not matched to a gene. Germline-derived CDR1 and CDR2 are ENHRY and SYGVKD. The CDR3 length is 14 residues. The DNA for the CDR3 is TGTGCCATCACCCGACAGGGGACGGCTGGTGGCTACACCTTC. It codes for CAITRQGTAGGYTF.

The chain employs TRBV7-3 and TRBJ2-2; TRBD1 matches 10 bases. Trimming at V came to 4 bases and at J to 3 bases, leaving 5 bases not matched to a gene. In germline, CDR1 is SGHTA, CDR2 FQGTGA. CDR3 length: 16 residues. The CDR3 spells CASSSRTGGDTGELFF. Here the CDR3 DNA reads TGTGCCAGCAGCTCCCGGACAGGGGGTGACACCGGGGAGCTGTTTTTT.

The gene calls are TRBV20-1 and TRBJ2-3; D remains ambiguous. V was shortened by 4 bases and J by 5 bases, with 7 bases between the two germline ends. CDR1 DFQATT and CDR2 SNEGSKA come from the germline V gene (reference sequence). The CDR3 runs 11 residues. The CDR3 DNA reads TGCAGTGCTAAGTCCGGAGATACGCAGTATTTT. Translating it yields CSAKSGDTQYF.

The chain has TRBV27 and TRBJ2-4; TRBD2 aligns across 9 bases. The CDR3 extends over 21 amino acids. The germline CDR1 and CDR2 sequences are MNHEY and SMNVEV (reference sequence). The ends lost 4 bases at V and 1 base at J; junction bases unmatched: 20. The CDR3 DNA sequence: TGTGCCAGCAGTTCAAGGCCCCCTGGCGCGGGAGGGAGGGGGGCCAAAAACATTCAGTACTTC. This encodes CASSSRPPGAGGRGAKNIQYF.

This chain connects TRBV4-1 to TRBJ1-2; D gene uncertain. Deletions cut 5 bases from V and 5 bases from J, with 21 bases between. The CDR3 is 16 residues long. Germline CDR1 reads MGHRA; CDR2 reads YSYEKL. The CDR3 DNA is TGCGCCAGCAGCACCCTTGGGTGGCCTTTAGGGTATGGCTACACCTTC. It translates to CASSTLGWPLGYGYTF.

CDR3: CASSQALAGGETQYF. The CDR3 DNA sequence: TGCGCCAGCAGCCAAGCACTAGCGGGAGGCGAGACCCAGTACTTC. The V and J genes are TRBV4-1 and TRBJ2-5; TRBD2 aligns across 12 bases. The CDR3 consists of 15 residues. V shed 1 base, J shed 5 bases, and the junction held 2 bases outside the gene matches. The germline gives CDR1 MGHRA, CDR2 YSYEKL.

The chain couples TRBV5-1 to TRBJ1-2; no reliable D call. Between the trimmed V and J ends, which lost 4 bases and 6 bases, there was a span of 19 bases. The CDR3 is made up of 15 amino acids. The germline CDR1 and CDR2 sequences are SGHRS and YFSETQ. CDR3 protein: CASSPGESLVHGYTF. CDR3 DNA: TGCGCCAGCAGCCCCGGGGAGTCGTTAGTACATGGCTACACCTTC.

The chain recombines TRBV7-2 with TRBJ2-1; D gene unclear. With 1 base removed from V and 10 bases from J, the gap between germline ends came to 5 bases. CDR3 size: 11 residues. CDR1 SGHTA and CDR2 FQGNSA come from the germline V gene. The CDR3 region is CASSLGPEQFF. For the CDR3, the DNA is TGTGCCAGCAGCTTAGGGCCAGAGCAGTTCTTC.

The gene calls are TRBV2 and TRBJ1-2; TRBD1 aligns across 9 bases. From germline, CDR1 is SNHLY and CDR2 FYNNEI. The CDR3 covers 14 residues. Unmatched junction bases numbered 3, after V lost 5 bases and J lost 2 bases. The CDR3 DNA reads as TGTGCCAGCAGTTACACAGGGGGCAACTATGGCTACACCTTC. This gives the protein CASSYTGGNYGYTF.

The CDR3 bases are TGTGCCAGCAGAGCGGGGGGCCGGGGAGATACGCAGTATTTT. Amino acids: CASRAGGRGDTQYF. The J gene is TRBJ2-3, the V gene TRBV6-5; 9 nucleotides match TRBD2. Germline CDR1 reads MNHEY; CDR2 reads SVGAGI. With V trimmed by 6 bases and J by 5 bases, 6 bases remained unmatched. The length of the CDR3 is 14 residues.

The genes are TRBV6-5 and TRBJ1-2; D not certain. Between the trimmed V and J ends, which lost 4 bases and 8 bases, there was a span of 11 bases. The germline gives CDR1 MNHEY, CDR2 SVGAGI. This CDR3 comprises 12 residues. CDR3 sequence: CASSSAVLGYTF. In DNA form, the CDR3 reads TGTGCCAGCAGTTCGGCAGTTCTCGGCTACACCTTC.

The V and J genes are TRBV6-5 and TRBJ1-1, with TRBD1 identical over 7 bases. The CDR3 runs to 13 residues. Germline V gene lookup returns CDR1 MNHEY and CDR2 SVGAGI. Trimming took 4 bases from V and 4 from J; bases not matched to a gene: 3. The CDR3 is CASSFTGATEAFF. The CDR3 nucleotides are TGTGCCAGCAGTTTTACAGGGGCCACTGAAGCTTTCTTT.

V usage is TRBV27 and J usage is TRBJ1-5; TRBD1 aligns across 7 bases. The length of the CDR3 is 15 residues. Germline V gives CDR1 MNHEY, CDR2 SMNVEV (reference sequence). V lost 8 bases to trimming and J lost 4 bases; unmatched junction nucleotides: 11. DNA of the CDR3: TGTGCCAGCGCCCGCGCGGGGACAGTTAATCAGCCCCAGCATTTT. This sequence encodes CASARAGTVNQPQHF.

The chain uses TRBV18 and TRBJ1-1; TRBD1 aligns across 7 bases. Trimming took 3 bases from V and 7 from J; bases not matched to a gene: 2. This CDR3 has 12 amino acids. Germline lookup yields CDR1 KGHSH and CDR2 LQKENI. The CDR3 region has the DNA TGTGCCAGCTCACCGGGGACAGATGAAGCTTTCTTT. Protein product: CASSPGTDEAFF.

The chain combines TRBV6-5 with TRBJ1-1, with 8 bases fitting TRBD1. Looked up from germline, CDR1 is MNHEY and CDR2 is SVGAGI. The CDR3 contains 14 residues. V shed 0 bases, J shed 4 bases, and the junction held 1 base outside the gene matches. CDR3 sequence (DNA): TGTGCCAGCAGTTACTCCACAGGGGGCACTGAAGCTTTCTTT. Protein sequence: CASSYSTGGTEAFF.

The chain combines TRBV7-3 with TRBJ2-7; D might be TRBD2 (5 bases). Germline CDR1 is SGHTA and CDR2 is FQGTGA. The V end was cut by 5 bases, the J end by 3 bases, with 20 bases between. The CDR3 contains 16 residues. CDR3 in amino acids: CASSPPYREGSYEQYF. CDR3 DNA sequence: TGTGCCAGCAGCCCACCTTATAGAGAAGGGAGCTACGAGCAGTACTTC.

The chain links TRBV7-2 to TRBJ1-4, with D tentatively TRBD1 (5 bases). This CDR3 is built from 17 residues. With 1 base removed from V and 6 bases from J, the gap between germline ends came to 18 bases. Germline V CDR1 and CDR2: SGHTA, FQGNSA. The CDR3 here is CASSLGSFRGRDEKLFF. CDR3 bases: TGTGCCAGCAGCTTAGGAAGTTTTAGGGGACGGGATGAAAAACTGTTTTTT.

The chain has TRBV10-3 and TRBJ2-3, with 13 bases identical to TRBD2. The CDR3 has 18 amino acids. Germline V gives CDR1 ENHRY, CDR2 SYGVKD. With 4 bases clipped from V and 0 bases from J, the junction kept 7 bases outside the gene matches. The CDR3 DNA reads TGTGCCATCAGTGGACTAGCGGGGGGAGGATATAGCACAGATACGCAGTATTTT. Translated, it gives CAISGLAGGGYSTDTQYF.

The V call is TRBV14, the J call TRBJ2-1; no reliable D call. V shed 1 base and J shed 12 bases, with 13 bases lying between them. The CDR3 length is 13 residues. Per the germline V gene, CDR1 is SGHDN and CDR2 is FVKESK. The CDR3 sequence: CASSQAGARAQFF. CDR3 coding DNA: TGTGCCAGCAGCCAAGCGGGTGCTCGGGCGCAGTTCTTC. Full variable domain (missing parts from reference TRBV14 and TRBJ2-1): EAGVTQFPSHSVIEKGQTVTLRCDPISGHDNLYWYRRVMGKEIKFLLHFVKESKQDESGMPNNRFLAERTGGTYSTLKVQPAELEDSGVYFCASSQAGARAQFFGPGTRLTVL.

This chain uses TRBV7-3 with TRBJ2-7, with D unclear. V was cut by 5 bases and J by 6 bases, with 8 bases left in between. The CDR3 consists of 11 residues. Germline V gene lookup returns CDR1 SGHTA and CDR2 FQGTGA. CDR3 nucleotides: TGTGCCAGCAGCCTAGGCGCCGAGCAGTACTTC. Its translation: CASSLGAEQYF.

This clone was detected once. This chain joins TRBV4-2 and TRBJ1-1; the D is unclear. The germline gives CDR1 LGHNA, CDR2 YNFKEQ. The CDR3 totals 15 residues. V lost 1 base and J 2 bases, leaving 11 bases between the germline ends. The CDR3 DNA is TGTGCCAGCAGCCAAGTGGGGAACAGCAACACTGAAGCTTTCTTT. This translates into CASSQVGNSNTEAFF.

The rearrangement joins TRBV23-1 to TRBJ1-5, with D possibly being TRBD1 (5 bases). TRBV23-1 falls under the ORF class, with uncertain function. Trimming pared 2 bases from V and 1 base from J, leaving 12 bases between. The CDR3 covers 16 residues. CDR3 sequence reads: CASSQTDSPSNQPQHF. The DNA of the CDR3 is TGCGCCAGCAGTCAAACCGACAGCCCGAGCAATCAGCCCCAGCATTTT.

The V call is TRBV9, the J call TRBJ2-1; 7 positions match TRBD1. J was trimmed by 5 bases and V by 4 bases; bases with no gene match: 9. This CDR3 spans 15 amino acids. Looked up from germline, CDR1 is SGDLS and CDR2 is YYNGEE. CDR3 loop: CASSLGTVPNNEQFF. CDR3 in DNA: TGTGCCAGCAGCCTAGGGACAGTACCCAACAATGAGCAGTTCTTC.

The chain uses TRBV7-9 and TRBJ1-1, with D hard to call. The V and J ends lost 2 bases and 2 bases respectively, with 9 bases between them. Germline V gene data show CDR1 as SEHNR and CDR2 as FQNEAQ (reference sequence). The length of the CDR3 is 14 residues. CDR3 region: CASSLSGSNTEAFF. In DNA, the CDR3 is TGTGCCAGCAGCTTATCGGGATCCAACACTGAAGCTTTCTTT.

In DNA form, the CDR3 reads TGTGCCAGCAGCCAAGATCCACAGGGGGGTGAGCAGTTCTTC. Encoded protein: CASSQDPQGGEQFF. The chain carries TRBV14 and TRBJ2-1; 8 bases are shared with TRBD1. With V trimmed by 0 bases and J by 9 bases, 4 bases remained unmatched. Germline CDR1 reads SGHDN; CDR2 reads FVKESK. The CDR3 length is 14 residues.

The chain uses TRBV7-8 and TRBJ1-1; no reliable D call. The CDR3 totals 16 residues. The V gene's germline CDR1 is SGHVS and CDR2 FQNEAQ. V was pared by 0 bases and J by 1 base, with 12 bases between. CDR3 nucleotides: TGTGCCAGCAGCTTAGCGAGGGAGGACCGGAACACTGAAGCTTTCTTT. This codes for CASSLAREDRNTEAFF.